This TCR beta chain stems from a study of Graves' ophthalmopathy and Graves' hyperthyroidism. Whole-study findings and limits: Discrimination between ophthalmopathy and stable hyperthyroidism by a 13-signature model showed nearly 90% sensitivity and about 80% specificity. The model predicted progression of ophthalmopathy with a sensitivity of 60% to 71%, and its specificity was 72.22%. Blood contained most expanded thyroid clonotypes exceeding 0.001 frequency.

J was trimmed by 8 bases and V by 6 bases; bases with no gene match: 12. The CDR3 has 15 amino acids. Germline CDR1 MNHEY, CDR2 SVGAGI. People with hyperthyroidism were aged 18 to 65 and newly diagnosed, under 2 months' duration. TCR beta CDR3 amplification used RNA transcripts. Following a first-round RT-PCR that used HTBI primers, a second-round multiplex PCR was carried out. In TCRdb, the multiplex PCR reads were re-called with MiXCR into one record per CDR3 protein. Of 450,000 to 600,000 distinct CDR3 sequences detected, under 45% appear once; the ten largest clones hold 3.5% to 5%. This clonotype was detected ten times or more. Its antigen is currently unknown.

This sequence originates from an adult man with Graves' hyperthyroidism. The chain links TRBV6-5 to TRBJ1-4; 7 bases agree with TRBD1. What was sequenced was peripheral blood or thyroid tissue (not recorded which). The DNA for the CDR3 is TGTGCCAGCAGATCCAATCAGGGGGGTAGCGAAAAACTGTTTTTT. Amino acids: CASRSNQGGSEKLFF.